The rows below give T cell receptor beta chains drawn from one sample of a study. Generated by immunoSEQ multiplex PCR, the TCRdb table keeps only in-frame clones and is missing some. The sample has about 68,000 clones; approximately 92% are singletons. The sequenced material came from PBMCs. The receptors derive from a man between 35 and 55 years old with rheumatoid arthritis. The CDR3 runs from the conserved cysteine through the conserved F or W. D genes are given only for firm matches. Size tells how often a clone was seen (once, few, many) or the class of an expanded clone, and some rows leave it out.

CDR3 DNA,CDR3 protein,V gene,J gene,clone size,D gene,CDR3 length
TGCGCCAGCAGCGAGACAGGAGGCTATGGCTACACCTTC,CASSETGGYGYTF,TRBV4-1,TRBJ1-2,-,-,13
TGCGCCAGCAGCTTGGTCCTAGCGGGACAAGATACGCAGTATTTT,CASSLVLAGQDTQYF,TRBV5-1,TRBJ2-3,once,TRBD2,15
TGTGCCAGCAGTGAAGCGCAATTAGGACAGTTCTTC,CASSEAQLGQFF,TRBV6-1,TRBJ2-1,-,-,12
TGTGCCAGAGCTAGGACGGCGAACACTGAAGCTTTCTTT,CARARTANTEAFF,TRBV30,TRBJ1-1,-,-,13
TGTGCCACCAGCAGAGATTGGGGGTCCTACAATGAGCAGTTCTTC,CATSRDWGSYNEQFF,TRBV15,TRBJ2-1,-,-,15
TGTGCCAGCAGTTATAAAAGCGGGAGGGTGAGCACCGGGGAGCTGTTTTTT,CASSYKSGRVSTGELFF,TRBV28,TRBJ2-2,once,TRBD2,17
TGTGCCAGCAGCCAAGCGGGGGGGGGCAACACTGAAGCTTTCTTT,CASSQAGGGNTEAFF,TRBV3-1/TRBV3-2,TRBJ1-1,-,-,15
TGTGCCAGCAGACCCGGGAGTTGGAACACTGAAGCTTTCTTT,CASRPGSWNTEAFF,TRBV2,TRBJ1-1,-,-,14
TGTGCCATCAGTGAAGGGACTAGCGGGAGTGGTAATGAGCAGTTCTTC,CAISEGTSGSGNEQFF,TRBV10-3,TRBJ2-1,-,TRBD2,16
TGCAGCACCTGGACAGGGGGCTTTGACTACACCTTC,CSTWTGGFDYTF,TRBV29-1,TRBJ1-2,-,TRBD1,12
TGTGCCAGCAGCCAGAGCTCAGGGGAGAGGGCCGGGGAGCTGTTTTTT,CASSQSSGERAGELFF,TRBV3-1/TRBV3-2,TRBJ2-2,-,-,16
TGTGCCAGCACCAGGGGGAGCGCCTACGAGCAGTACTTC,CASTRGSAYEQYF,TRBV7-9,TRBJ2-7,-,TRBD1,13
TGCGCCAGCAGCTTGCGTTTCCCGGGACTCCCTCGCACAGATACGCAGTATTTT,CASSLRFPGLPRTDTQYF,TRBV5-1,TRBJ2-3,once,-,18
TGTGCCATCAGTGAGGTAGGGACAGGGGGGCAGCCCCAGCATTTT,CAISEVGTGGQPQHF,TRBV10-3,TRBJ1-5,-,TRBD1,15
TGTGCCAGCAGTTTTCTACTGACTAGCGGGGGATCCTACGAGCAGTACTTC,CASSFLLTSGGSYEQYF,TRBV5-4,TRBJ2-7,-,TRBD2,17
TGTGCCACCAGCTCTGAACGGGACGAGAAGACTAATCAGCCCCAGCATTTT,CATSSERDEKTNQPQHF,TRBV15,TRBJ1-5,-,-,17
TGTGCCAGCAGTGAAACGGGACAGTCCTATTATGGCTACACCTTC,CASSETGQSYYGYTF,TRBV25-1,TRBJ1-2,-,TRBD1,15
TGCGCCAGCAGCCCAGCAAATGAGCAGTTCTTC,CASSPANEQFF,TRBV5-1,TRBJ2-1,-,-,11
TGTGCCAGCAGGGAGGGACAGAGAAACTATGGCTACACCTTC,CASREGQRNYGYTF,TRBV6-5,TRBJ1-2,-,TRBD1,14
TGCGCCAGCAGTGCAAGACGGGACGGACTAACCGGGGAGCTGTTTTTT,CASSARRDGLTGELFF,TRBV10-1,TRBJ2-2,-,-,16
TGTGCCACCAGAAGGACAGGGACCGACAATGAGCAGTTCTTC,CATRRTGTDNEQFF,TRBV24-1,TRBJ2-1,-,TRBD1,14
TGTGCCAGCTCACCCCCGGCGGGTATTACCTCTGGAAACACCATATATTTT,CASSPPAGITSGNTIYF,TRBV18,TRBJ1-3,-,-,17
TGTGCCACCCAGCGCGCGACGGGGAACAATGAGCAGTTCTTC,CATQRATGNNEQFF,TRBV24-1,TRBJ2-1,-,-,14
TGCGCCAGCAGCTTGGCCGGGCAGGGACGGGATACGCAGTATTTT,CASSLAGQGRDTQYF,TRBV5-1,TRBJ2-3,-,-,15
TGTGCCAGCACTTTAACAGGCCATGGGGCCAACGTCCTGACTTTC,CASTLTGHGANVLTF,TRBV6-5,TRBJ2-6,-,-,15
TGCAGTGCTGGGCCGAAGGAAGCTTTCTTT,CSAGPKEAFF,TRBV20-1,TRBJ1-1,few,-,10
TGTGCCAGCAGCTTATGGACAGCTATCTATGGCTACACCTTC,CASSLWTAIYGYTF,TRBV7-2,TRBJ1-2,-,-,14
TGTGCCAGCAGCTTAATGGCTAGCGGGAGCGTTTACGAGCAGTACTTC,CASSLMASGSVYEQYF,TRBV7-3,TRBJ2-7,-,TRBD2,16
TGTGCCAGCAGTGGACTAGCGGGAAGCACCGGGGAGCTGTTTTTT,CASSGLAGSTGELFF,TRBV7-9,TRBJ2-2,-,TRBD2,15
TGTGCCAGCAGCCATCCGGACAGCCTTCAAGAGACCCAGTACTTC,CASSHPDSLQETQYF,TRBV14,TRBJ2-5,-,-,15
TGTGCCAGTAGTATAGTCGGGTTCAATCAGCCCCAGCATTTT,CASSIVGFNQPQHF,TRBV19,TRBJ1-5,-,-,14
TGTGCCAGCAGTTGGACAGGGGACAATCAGCCCCAGCATTTT,CASSWTGDNQPQHF,TRBV6-2/TRBV6-3,TRBJ1-5,-,TRBD1,14
TGTGCCAGCAGCTTCCCGACAGGGGACCCTAATGAAAAACTGTTTTTT,CASSFPTGDPNEKLFF,TRBV7-9,TRBJ1-4,-,TRBD1,16
TGTGCCAGCAGACCAGGGGGCCCCTATGGCTACACCTTC,CASRPGGPYGYTF,TRBV28,TRBJ1-2,-,TRBD1,13
TGCGCCAGCAGCCAAGAGTCAGGAGTCTTCATGAACACTGAAGCTTTCTTT,CASSQESGVFMNTEAFF,TRBV4-1,TRBJ1-1,-,-,17
TGTGCCAGCAGCCAGGGGCAGGCTAGCACAGATACGCAGTATTTT,CASSQGQASTDTQYF,TRBV11-3,TRBJ2-3,-,-,15
TGTGCCAGCAACAAACAGGGGGCGAATGAAGCTTTCTTT,CASNKQGANEAFF,TRBV3-1/TRBV3-2,TRBJ1-1,-,TRBD1,13
TGTGCCAGCAGCTTGGCAGTGGGAGGGCCGTACGAGCAGTACTTC,CASSLAVGGPYEQYF,TRBV5-6,TRBJ2-7,-,TRBD2,15
TGTGCCAGCAGTTCAGATAGAAGAGACATCTCCTATAATTCACCCCTCCACTTT,CASSSDRRDISYNSPLHF,TRBV2,TRBJ1-6,-,-,18
TGCGCCAGCAGCTTGGGGGACAGGACAGGAGAGACCCAGTACTTC,CASSLGDRTGETQYF,TRBV5-1,TRBJ2-5,-,TRBD1,15
TGCGCCAGCAGCCCAGGGGACAGGGTGACGGAGACCCAGTACTTC,CASSPGDRVTETQYF,TRBV5-1,TRBJ2-5,once,TRBD1,15
TGTGCCATCAGTGAGTCGACCGGGCTCAATCAGCCCCAGCATTTT,CAISESTGLNQPQHF,TRBV10-3,TRBJ1-5,-,-,15
TGTGCCAGCACTTTGGATAGGGACGAGCAGTACTTC,CASTLDRDEQYF,TRBV6-5,TRBJ2-7,-,-,12
TGTGCCAGCAGTGAAGCGCGGAGAGGGGGGGGCTACGAGCAGTACTTC,CASSEARRGGGYEQYF,TRBV6-1,TRBJ2-7,once,-,16
TGTGCCAGTAGTATGGGGGCCTCTGGGGCCAACGTCCTGACTTTC,CASSMGASGANVLTF,TRBV19,TRBJ2-6,-,-,15
TGTGCCAGCAGCTTCGGGCTAGAGCAGTTCTTC,CASSFGLEQFF,TRBV5-6,TRBJ2-1,-,-,11
TGCGCCAGCAGCCAAGATGGGGCAGGCCGGGGGGAAAAACTGTTTTTT,CASSQDGAGRGEKLFF,TRBV4-1,TRBJ1-4,-,-,16
TGTGCCAGCTCCGCTGGGACAGGTTCCTACAATGAGCAGTTCTTC,CASSAGTGSYNEQFF,TRBV18,TRBJ2-1,-,TRBD1,15
TGCGCCAGCAGCCCGGAGGGGGGGAGCACAGATACGCAGTATTTT,CASSPEGGSTDTQYF,TRBV5-1,TRBJ2-3,-,-,15
TGTGCCAGCTCCCCCCGGACTAGCGGGCACTACGAGCAGTACTTC,CASSPRTSGHYEQYF,TRBV18,TRBJ2-7,-,TRBD2,15
TGTGCCAGCAGCAGAAGCGGAGGGCATCAGCCCCAGCATTTT,CASSRSGGHQPQHF,TRBV2,TRBJ1-5,-,-,14
TGTGCCAGTAGTAACGCAGGGACTGGCCCCTACGAGCAGTACTTC,CASSNAGTGPYEQYF,TRBV19,TRBJ2-7,-,-,15
TGTGCCAGCAGCTGGACTAGCGGTAGCACAGATACGCAGTATTTT,CASSWTSGSTDTQYF,TRBV7-9,TRBJ2-3,-,TRBD2,15
TGTGCCAGCAGGCTGACAGGGGCTTCCTATGGCTACACCTTC,CASRLTGASYGYTF,TRBV6-5,TRBJ1-2,-,TRBD1,14
TGTGCCAGCAGTCCCCACGACATCTACGAGCAGTACTTC,CASSPHDIYEQYF,TRBV27,TRBJ2-7,few,-,13
TGTGCCAGCAGCCAAGTAGGAGATGTATATGGCTACACCTTC,CASSQVGDVYGYTF,TRBV3-1/TRBV3-2,TRBJ1-2,once,-,14
TGTGCCAGCAGTGAAGGGTCTTTCGAAGAGACCCAGTACTTC,CASSEGSFEETQYF,TRBV6-1,TRBJ2-5,-,-,14
TGTGCCAGCAGCTTAGGCGACTCCTACGAGCAGTACTTC,CASSLGDSYEQYF,TRBV13,TRBJ2-7,-,-,13
TGTGCCAGCAGCTTAGGGTTAGATACGCAGTATTTT,CASSLGLDTQYF,TRBV7-8,TRBJ2-3,-,-,12